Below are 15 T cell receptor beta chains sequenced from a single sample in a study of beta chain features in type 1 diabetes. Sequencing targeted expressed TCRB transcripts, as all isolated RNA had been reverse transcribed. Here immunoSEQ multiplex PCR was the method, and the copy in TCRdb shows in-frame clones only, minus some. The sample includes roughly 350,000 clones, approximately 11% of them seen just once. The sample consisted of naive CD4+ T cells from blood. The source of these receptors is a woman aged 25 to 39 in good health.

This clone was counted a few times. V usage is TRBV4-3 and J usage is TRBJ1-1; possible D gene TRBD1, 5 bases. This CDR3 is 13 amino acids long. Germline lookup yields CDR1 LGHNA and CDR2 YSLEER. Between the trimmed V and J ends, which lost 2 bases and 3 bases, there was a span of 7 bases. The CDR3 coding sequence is TGCGCCAGCAGCCAACAGGGCGACACTGAAGCTTTCTTT. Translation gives CASSQQGDTEAFF.

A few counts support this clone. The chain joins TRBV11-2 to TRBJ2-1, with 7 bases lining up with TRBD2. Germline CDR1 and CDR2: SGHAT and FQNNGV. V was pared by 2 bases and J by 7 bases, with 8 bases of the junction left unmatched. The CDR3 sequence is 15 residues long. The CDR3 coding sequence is TGTGCCAGCAGCTTAAACAGCGGGACGTTTAATGAGCAGTTCTTC. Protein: CASSLNSGTFNEQFF.

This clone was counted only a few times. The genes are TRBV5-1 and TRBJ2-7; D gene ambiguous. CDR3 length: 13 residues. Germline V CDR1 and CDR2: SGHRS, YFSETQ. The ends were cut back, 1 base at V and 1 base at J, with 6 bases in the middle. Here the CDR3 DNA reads TGCGCCAGCAGCTTGAGGCGGTCCTACGAGCAGTACTTC. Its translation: CASSLRRSYEQYF. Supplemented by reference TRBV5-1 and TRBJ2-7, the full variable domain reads KAGVTQTPRYLIKTRGQQVTLSCSPISGHRSVSWYQQTPGQGLQFLFEYFSETQRNKGNFPGRFSGRQFSNSRSEMNVSTLELGDSALYLCASSLRRSYEQYFGPGTRLTVT.

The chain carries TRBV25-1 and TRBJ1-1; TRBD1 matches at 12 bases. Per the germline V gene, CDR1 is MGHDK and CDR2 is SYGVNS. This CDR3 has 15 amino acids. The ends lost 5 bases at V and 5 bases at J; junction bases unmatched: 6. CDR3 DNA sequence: TGTGCCAGCAGTCTTCCGGGACAGGGGGCAACTGAAGCTTTCTTT. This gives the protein CASSLPGQGATEAFF. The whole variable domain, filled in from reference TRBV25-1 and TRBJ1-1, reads EADIYQTPRYLVIGTGKKITLECSQTMGHDKMYWYQQDPGMELHLIHYSYGVNSTEKGDLSSESTVSRIRTEHFPLTLESARPSHTSQYLCASSLPGQGATEAFFGQGTRLTVV.

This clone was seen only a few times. The CDR3, as DNA: TGCGCCAGCAGCTTACGGGTTCCAGATACGCAGTATTTT. Its translation: CASSLRVPDTQYF. V and J are TRBV5-1 and TRBJ2-3; the D is unclear. The CDR3 runs 13 residues. Germline V gives CDR1 SGHRS, CDR2 YFSETQ. V was shortened by 2 bases and J by 4 bases, with 8 bases between the two germline ends.

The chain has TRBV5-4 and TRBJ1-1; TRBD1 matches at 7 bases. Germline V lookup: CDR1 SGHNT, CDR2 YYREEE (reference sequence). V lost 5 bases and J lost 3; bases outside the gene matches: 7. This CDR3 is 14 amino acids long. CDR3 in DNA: TGTGCCAGCAGTAGCGGACAGGCCCACACTGAAGCTTTCTTT. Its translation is CASSSGQAHTEAFF.

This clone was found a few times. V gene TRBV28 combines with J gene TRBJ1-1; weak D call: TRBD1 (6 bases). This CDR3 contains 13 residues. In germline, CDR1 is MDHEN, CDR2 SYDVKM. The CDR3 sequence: CAITGPPNTEAFF. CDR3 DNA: TGTGCAATCACAGGGCCCCCGAACACTGAAGCTTTCTTT.

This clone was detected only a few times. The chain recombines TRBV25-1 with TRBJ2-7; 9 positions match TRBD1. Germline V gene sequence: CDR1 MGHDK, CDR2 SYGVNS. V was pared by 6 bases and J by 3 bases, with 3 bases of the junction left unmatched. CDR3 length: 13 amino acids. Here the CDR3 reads CASSPGQGYEQYF. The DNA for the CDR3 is TGTGCCAGCAGCCCGGGACAGGGCTACGAGCAGTACTTC.

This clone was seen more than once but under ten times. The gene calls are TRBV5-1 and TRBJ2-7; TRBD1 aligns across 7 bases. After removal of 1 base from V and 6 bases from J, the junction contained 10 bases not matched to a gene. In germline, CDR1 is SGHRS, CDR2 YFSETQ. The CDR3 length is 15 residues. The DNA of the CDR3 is TGCGCCAGCAGCTTGCGGACAGGCGACCCACTCGAGCAGTACTTC. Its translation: CASSLRTGDPLEQYF.

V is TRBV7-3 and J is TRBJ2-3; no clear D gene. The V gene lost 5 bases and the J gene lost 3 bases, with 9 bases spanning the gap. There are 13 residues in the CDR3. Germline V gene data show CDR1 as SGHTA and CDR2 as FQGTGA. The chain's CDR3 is CASSASGTDTQYF. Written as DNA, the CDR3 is TGTGCCAGCAGCGCATCGGGTACAGATACGCAGTATTTT.

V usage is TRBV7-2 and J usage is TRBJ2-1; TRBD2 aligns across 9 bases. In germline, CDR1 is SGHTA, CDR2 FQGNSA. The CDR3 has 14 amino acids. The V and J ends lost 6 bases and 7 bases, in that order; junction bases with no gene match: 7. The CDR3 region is CASRLSGRVNEQFF. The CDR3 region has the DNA TGTGCCAGCAGGCTTAGCGGGAGAGTTAATGAGCAGTTCTTC.

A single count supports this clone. The CDR3 region has the DNA TGTGCCAGCAGCAGCCTGGGAGGGGGCTCCTACGAGCAGTACTTC. Encoded protein: CASSSLGGGSYEQYF. This chain uses TRBV7-8 with TRBJ2-7; D may be TRBD2 (7 bases). Germline CDR1 and CDR2: SGHVS and FQNEAQ. Trimming removed 5 bases at V and 0 bases at J, with 14 bases between. There are 15 residues in the CDR3.

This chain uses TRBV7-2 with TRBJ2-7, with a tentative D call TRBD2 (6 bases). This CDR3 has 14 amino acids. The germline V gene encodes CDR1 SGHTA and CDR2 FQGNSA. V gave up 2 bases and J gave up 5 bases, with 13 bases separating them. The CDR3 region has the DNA TGTGCCAGCAGCTTATCAAGGGAGGTTCACGAGCAGTACTTC. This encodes CASSLSREVHEQYF. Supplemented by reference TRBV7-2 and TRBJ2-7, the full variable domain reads GAGVSQSPSNKVTEKGKDVELRCDPISGHTALYWYRQSLGQGLEFLIYFQGNSAPDKSGLPSDRFSAERTGGSVSTLTIQRTQQEDSAVYLCASSLSREVHEQYFGPGTRLTVT.

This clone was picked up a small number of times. As DNA, the CDR3 is TGTGCCAGCAGCTTAGCGAGGCTGAACACTGAAGCTTTCTTT. Translation: CASSLARLNTEAFF. The V call is TRBV7-9, the J call TRBJ1-1; D not certain. The CDR3 consists of 14 residues. V lost 0 bases to trimming and J lost 0 bases, with 5 bases between them. Germline-derived CDR1 and CDR2 are SEHNR and FQNEAQ (reference sequence).

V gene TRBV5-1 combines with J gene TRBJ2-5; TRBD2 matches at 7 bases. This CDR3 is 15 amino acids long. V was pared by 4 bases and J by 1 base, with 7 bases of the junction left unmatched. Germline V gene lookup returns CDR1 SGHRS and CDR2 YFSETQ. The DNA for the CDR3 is TGCGCCAGCAGCGGGCTGCTAGCGGCCCAAGAGACCCAGTACTTC. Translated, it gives CASSGLLAAQETQYF.